A single sample gave rise to the 11 T cell receptor beta chains below, sequenced in a study of blood T cell repertoires in COVID-19. Repertoires were generated with immunoSEQ multiplex PCR, while TCRdb's copy carries only in-frame clones and drops some. The sample comprises approximately 66,000 clones, about 82% of which are singletons, and 6.9% rests with the top ten. Source material: peripheral blood. These receptors were obtained from a man between 50 and 59 years old with active COVID-19.

The chain employs TRBV3-1 (or the pseudogene TRBV3-2) and TRBJ2-1, with a tentative D call TRBD2 (6 bases). Trimming shortened V by 0 bases and J by 9 bases, and 12 bases separated the two germline ends. Per germline, CDR1 LGHDT and CDR2 YNNKEL (reference sequence). The CDR3 has 14 amino acids. The CDR3 DNA follows: TGTGCCAGCAGCCAAGACCGGGGGATGGGTGAGCAGTTCTTC. Encoded protein: CASSQDRGMGEQFF.

This clone was seen a single time. This chain connects TRBV4-2 to TRBJ1-2; tentative D call: TRBD1 (5 bases). Trimming shortened V by 1 base and J by 4 bases, and 13 bases separated the two germline ends. Looked up from germline, CDR1 is LGHNA and CDR2 is YNFKEQ. The CDR3 covers 15 residues. As DNA, the CDR3 is TGTGCCAGCAGCCAAGCAGGGCTAGCGGCCTATGGCTACACCTTC. It encodes CASSQAGLAAYGYTF.

The gene calls are TRBV24-1 and TRBJ2-2, with 9 bases identical to TRBD1. The CDR3 spans 14 residues. The V segment lost 9 bases and the J segment 7 bases; nucleotides outside the gene matches: 8. Germline V gives CDR1 KGHDR, CDR2 SFDVKD. The chain's CDR3 is CATRQGGISGELFF. CDR3 bases: TGTGCCACCCGACAGGGGGGTATAAGCGGGGAGCTGTTTTTT.

The chain uses TRBV3-1 (or the pseudogene TRBV3-2) and TRBJ1-1; tentatively, D is TRBD1 (5 bases). Trimming took off 0 bases at V and 4 bases at J, with 9 bases between the two ends. Germline V gene data show CDR1 as LGHDT and CDR2 as YNNKEL (reference sequence). The CDR3 runs 14 residues. Here the CDR3 reads CASSQEAGGTEAFF. The DNA for the CDR3 is TGTGCCAGCAGCCAAGAGGCGGGGGGCACTGAAGCTTTCTTT.

The chain is built from TRBV19 and TRBJ1-6; D is possibly TRBD1 (6 bases). Between the trimmed V and J ends, which lost 5 bases and 2 bases, there was a span of 13 bases. The CDR3 contains 16 residues. Germline V CDR1 and CDR2: LNHDA, SQIVND (reference sequence). Here the CDR3 DNA reads TGTGCCAGTAGTCCCCGGGACACTACCTATAATTCACCCCTCCACTTT. Translation: CASSPRDTTYNSPLHF.

The genes are TRBV18 and TRBJ2-1; TRBD1 aligns across 9 bases. Germline CDR1 KGHSH, CDR2 LQKENI. This CDR3 contains 15 residues. With 5 bases clipped from V and 7 bases from J, the junction kept 9 bases outside the gene matches. For the CDR3, the DNA is TGTGCCAGCTCAGACGGACAGGGGCATGGGAATGAGCAGTTCTTC. It specifies CASSDGQGHGNEQFF.

J is TRBJ2-3 and V is TRBV12-3 or TRBV12-4; D not resolved. This CDR3 spans 13 amino acids. V lost 3 bases, J lost 0 bases, and 4 bases lay in between. The CDR3 DNA is TGTGCCAGCAGTTTTCAGAGCACAGATACGCAGTATTTT. It translates to CASSFQSTDTQYF.

The chain combines TRBV11-2 with TRBJ1-6; TRBD1 might be the D (6 bases). There are 16 residues in the CDR3. The germline V and J ends were trimmed by 3 bases and 7 bases, with 16 bases remaining between them. CDR1 SGHAT and CDR2 FQNNGV come from the germline V gene. CDR3 amino acids: CASSFLVGGANSPLHF. DNA for the CDR3: TGTGCCAGCAGCTTCCTGGTTGGGGGGGCGAATTCACCCCTCCACTTT.

V and J are TRBV30 and TRBJ1-4; no clear D. CDR3 length: 14 amino acids. Trimming shortened V by 2 bases and J by 8 bases, and 15 bases separated the two germline ends. Per the germline V gene, CDR1 is GTSNPN and CDR2 is SVGIG (reference sequence). CDR3 sequence (DNA): TGTGCCTGGAGTAGGAACCTACCCGGGGAAAAACTGTTTTTT. Its translation: CAWSRNLPGEKLFF.

The chain links TRBV2 to TRBJ2-7, with TRBD1 matching 9 bases. Germline CDR1 and CDR2: SNHLY and FYNNEI. Trimming cost V 7 bases and J 5 bases; bases outside gene matches: 9. The CDR3 loop spans 14 amino acids. The CDR3 DNA is TGTGCCAGCATGTCGGACAGGGGCTCAAACGAGCAGTACTTC. Amino acids: CASMSDRGSNEQYF.

Remarks on this clone: This sample also contains other DNA sequences that code for the same CDR3. The chain joins TRBV5-1 to TRBJ2-7; TRBD2 is a possible D gene (6 bases). This CDR3 is built from 20 residues. V was pared by 0 bases and J by 0 bases, with 25 bases between. Germline-derived CDR1 and CDR2 are SGHRS and YFSETQ. This CDR3 is CASSLERDPHGTSSSYEQYV. DNA for the CDR3: TGCGCCAGCAGCTTGGAACGGGATCCACATGGGACTTCAAGCTCCTACGAGCAGTACGTC.